The sequence of this T cell receptor beta chain was determined in a study of blood T cell repertoires in COVID-19. Study-level background: Whether acute or convalescent, the COVID-19 samples came from the United States, Italy and Spain. The analysed material was cDNA or gDNA that came from T cells, B-cell-depleted T cells, or PBMCs.

Original analysis: Amplification from reference gene primers served as the basis for estimated nucleated cell counts. Libraries were prepared by immunoSEQ multiplex PCR; TCRdb keeps only in-frame clonotypes and omits some of them. D and trimming were read from the DNA, whereas the V and J calls and clone size are those reported in that table. This sample has tens of thousands of clones; 65% to 90% occur once, and the top ten carry around 20%. CDR1 LGHDT and CDR2 YNNKEL come from the germline V gene (reference sequence). Deletions cut 5 bases from V and 4 bases from J, with 5 bases between. The CDR3 sequence is 12 residues long.

The sample consisted of peripheral blood. The rearrangement links TRBV3-1 (or the pseudogene TRBV3-2) to TRBJ1-4; D call uncertain. The clonotype originates from a human donor in a cohort sampled during active COVID-19. CDR3 sequence: CASSAINEKLFF. CDR3 coding DNA: TGTGCCAGCAGCGCTATTAATGAAAAACTGTTTTTT.